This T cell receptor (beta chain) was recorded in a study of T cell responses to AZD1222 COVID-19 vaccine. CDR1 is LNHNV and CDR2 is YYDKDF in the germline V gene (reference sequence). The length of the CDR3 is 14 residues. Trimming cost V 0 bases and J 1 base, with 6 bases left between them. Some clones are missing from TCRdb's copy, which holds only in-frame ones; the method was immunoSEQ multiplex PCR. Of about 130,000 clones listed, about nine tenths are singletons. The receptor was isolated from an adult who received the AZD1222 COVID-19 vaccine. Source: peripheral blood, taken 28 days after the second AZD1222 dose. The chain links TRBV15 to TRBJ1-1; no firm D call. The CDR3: CATSRDPTNTEAFF. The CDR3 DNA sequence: TGTGCCACCAGCAGAGATCCGACGAACACTGAAGCTTTCTTT. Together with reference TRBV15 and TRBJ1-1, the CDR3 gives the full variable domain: DAMVIQNPRYQVTQFGKPVTLSCSQTLNHNVMYWYQQKSSQAPKLLFHYYDKDFNNEADTPDNFQSRRPNTSFCFLDIRSPGLGDTAMYLCATSRDPTNTEAFFGQGTRLTVV.